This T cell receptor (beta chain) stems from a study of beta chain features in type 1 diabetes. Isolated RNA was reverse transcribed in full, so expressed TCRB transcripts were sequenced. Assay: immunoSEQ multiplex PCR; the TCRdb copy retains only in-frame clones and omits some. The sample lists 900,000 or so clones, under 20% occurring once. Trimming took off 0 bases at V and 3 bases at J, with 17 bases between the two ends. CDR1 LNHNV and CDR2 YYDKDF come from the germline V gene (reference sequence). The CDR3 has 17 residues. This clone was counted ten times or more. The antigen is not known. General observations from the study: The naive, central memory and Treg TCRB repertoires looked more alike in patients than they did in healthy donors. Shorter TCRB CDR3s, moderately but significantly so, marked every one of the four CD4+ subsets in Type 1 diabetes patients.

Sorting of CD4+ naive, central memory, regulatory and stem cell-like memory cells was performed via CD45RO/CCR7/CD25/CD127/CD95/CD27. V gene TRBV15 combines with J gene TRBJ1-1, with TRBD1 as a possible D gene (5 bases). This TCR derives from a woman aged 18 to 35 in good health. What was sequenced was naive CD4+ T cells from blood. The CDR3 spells CATSREGRKGQDTEAFF. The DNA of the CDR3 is TGTGCCACCAGCAGAGAGGGGCGGAAGGGGCAGGACACTGAAGCTTTCTTT.